This record looks at one TCR beta chain sequence and its context. The antigen is not known. Sample time point: week 23, last vaccination. Vaccinated patients received 300 ug of mutant IDH1 20-mer peptide per dose, with topical imiquimod. Donor tumors were new WHO grade 3 or 4 IDH1-mutant, ATRX-lost astrocytomas. This entry belongs to a study of a mutant IDH1 vaccine in newly diagnosed glioma. Study summary: Weeks 1, 3, 5, 7, 11, 15, 19 and 23 were when patients received their eight vaccinations. Pretreatment consisted of radiotherapy, temozolomide, or both, with most receiving both. Study-level results: Researchers report vaccine-induced immune responses in 93.3% of patients.

Sequencing was performed with immunoSEQ multiplex PCR; in TCRdb, only in-frame clones are kept and a portion is missing. The sample comprises some 11,000 clones, approximately 89% of which are singletons, and around 5.2% rests with the top ten. The sequence was collected from a woman aged 35 to 49 with glioma. Some clones in this sample may be carry-over from other donors' samples. The starting material was PBMCs, obtained from a glioma patient whose treatment included an IDH1 peptide vaccine.

The CDR3 loop is CASSLGMETDTQYF. In nucleotides, the CDR3 is TGTGCCAGCAGTTTGGGCATGGAGACAGATACGCAGTATTTT. The chain uses TRBV6-1 and TRBJ2-3; D gene uncertain. This CDR3 has 14 amino acids. Trimming pared 5 bases from V and 3 bases from J, leaving 12 bases between. The V gene's germline CDR1 is MNHNS and CDR2 SASEGT.